This T cell receptor beta chain was profiled in a study of shared clonotypes between healthy human individuals. Study-wide points: On the whole, naive subsets had larger estimated richness than memory subsets had.

Comments on this clone: What it binds is unknown.

This table comes from immunoSEQ multiplex PCR, and its TCRdb copy is limited to in-frame clones, with some not included. There are 1,500,000 or so clones in the sample; approximately 98.5% occur only once, and roughly 0.36% lies in the top ten. Sequencing input: naive CD4+ T cells sorted from blood. The subset denotes: CD45RA+ positively selected. The TCR sequence derives from a man aged 30-40 years in good health.

CDR3 in DNA: TGTGCCAGCAGTTCTCCGACAGGGGCGGCCCGAACCCAGTACTTC. Protein: CASSSPTGAARTQYF. The V gene is TRBV6-6, the J gene TRBJ2-5; 8 positions agree with TRBD1. There are 15 residues in the CDR3. The trim removed 4 bases at V and 8 bases at J, leaving 12 bases unmatched. Germline-derived CDR1 and CDR2 are MNHNY and SVGAGI (reference sequence).